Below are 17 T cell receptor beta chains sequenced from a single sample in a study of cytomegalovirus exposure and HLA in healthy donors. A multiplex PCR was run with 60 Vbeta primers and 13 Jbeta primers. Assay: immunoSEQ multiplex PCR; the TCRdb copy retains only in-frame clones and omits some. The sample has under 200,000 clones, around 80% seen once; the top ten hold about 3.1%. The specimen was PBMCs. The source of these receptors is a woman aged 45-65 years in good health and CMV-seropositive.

CDR3 amino acids: CASTPIAGGQETQYF. CDR3 DNA sequence: TGTGCCAGCACCCCGATAGCGGGGGGCCAAGAGACCCAGTACTTC. V gene TRBV6-1 combines with J gene TRBJ2-5; 10 bases match TRBD2. V shed 7 bases and J 1 base; nucleotides not matched to a gene: 6. This CDR3 comprises 15 residues. Per the germline V gene, CDR1 is MNHNS and CDR2 is SASEGT.

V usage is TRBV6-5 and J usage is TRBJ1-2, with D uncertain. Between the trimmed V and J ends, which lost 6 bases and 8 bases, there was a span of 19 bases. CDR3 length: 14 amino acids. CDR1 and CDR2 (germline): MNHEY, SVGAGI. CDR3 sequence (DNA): TGTGCCAGCAGATCTCCCGGGTCCGGAGGGGGCTACACCTTC. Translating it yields CASRSPGSGGGYTF.

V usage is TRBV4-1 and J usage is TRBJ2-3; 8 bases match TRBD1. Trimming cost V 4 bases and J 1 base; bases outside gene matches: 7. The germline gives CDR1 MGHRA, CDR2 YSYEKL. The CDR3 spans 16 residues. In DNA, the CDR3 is TGCGCCAGCAGCCGCCCCCCGGGACAGGGCACAGATACGCAGTATTTT. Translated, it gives CASSRPPGQGTDTQYF.

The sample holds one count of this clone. CDR3 amino acids: CASSPSWELNYGYTF. In DNA, the CDR3 is TGTGCCAGCTCACCAAGTTGGGAGCTCAACTATGGCTACACCTTC. This chain joins TRBV18 and TRBJ1-2; unclear D gene. With 2 bases removed from V and 2 bases from J, the gap between germline ends came to 12 bases. CDR1 is KGHSH, CDR2 LQKENI, per germline. The CDR3 runs to 15 residues.

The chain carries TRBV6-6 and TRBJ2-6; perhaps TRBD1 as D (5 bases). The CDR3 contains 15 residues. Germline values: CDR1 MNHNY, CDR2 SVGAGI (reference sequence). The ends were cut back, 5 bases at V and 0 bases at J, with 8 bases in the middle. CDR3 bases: TGTGCCAGCAGTCCAGGGTTCTCTGGGGCCAACGTCCTGACTTTC. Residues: CASSPGFSGANVLTF.

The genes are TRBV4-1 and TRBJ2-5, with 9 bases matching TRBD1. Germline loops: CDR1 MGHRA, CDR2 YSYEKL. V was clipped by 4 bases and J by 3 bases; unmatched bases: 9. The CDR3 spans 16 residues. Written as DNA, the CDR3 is TGCGCCAGCAGCCTTACCGGGACAGGGTGGGAAGAGACCCAGTACTTC. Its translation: CASSLTGTGWEETQYF.

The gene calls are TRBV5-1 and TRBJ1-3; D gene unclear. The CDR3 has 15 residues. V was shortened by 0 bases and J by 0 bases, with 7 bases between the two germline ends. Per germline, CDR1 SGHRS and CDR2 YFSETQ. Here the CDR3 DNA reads TGCGCCAGCAGCTTGGCGGGGAGCTCTGGAAACACCATATATTTT. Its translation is CASSLAGSSGNTIYF.

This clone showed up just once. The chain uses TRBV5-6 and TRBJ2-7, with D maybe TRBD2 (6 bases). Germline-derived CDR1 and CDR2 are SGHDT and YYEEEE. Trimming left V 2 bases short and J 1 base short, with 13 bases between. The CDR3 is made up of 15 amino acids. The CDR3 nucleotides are TGTGCCAGCAGCTTAATCGGGGGAACTTCCTACGAGCAGTACTTC. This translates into CASSLIGGTSYEQYF.

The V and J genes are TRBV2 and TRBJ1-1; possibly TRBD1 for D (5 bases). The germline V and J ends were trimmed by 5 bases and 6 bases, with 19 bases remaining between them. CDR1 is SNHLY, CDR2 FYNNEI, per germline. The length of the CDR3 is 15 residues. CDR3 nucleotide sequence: TGTGCCAGCAGTTGGCGGGGCGCTGGGGGGGCTGAAGCTTTCTTT. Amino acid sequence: CASSWRGAGGAEAFF. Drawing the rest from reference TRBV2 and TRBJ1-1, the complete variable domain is EPEVTQTPSHQVTQMGQEVILRCVPISNHLYFYWYRQILGQKVEFLVSFYNNEISEKSEIFDDQFSVERPDGSNFTLKIRSTKLEDSAMYFCASSWRGAGGAEAFFGQGTRLTVV.

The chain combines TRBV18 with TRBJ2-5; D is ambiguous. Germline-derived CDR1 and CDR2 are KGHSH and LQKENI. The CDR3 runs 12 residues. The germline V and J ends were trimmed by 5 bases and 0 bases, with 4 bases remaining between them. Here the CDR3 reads CASSSYQETQYF. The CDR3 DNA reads TGTGCCAGCTCATCCTACCAAGAGACCCAGTACTTC.

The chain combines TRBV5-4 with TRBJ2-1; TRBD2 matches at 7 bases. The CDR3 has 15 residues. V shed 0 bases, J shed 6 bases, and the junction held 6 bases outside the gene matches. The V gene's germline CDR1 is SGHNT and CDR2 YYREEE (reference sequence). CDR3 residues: CASSLAGGAGNEQFF. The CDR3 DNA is TGTGCCAGCAGCTTGGCGGGAGGAGCGGGCAATGAGCAGTTCTTC.

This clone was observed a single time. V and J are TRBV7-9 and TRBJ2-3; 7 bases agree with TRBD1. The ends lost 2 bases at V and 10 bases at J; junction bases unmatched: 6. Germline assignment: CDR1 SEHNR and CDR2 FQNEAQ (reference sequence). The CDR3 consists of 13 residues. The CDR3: CASSLSPQGAQYF. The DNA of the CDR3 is TGTGCCAGCAGCTTATCTCCGCAGGGGGCGCAGTATTTT.

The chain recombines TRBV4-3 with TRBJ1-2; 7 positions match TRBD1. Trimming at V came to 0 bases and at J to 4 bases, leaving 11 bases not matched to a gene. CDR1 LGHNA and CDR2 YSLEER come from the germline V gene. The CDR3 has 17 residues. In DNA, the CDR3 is TGCGCCAGCAGCCAAGAAGGACTACCAGGGGGAGGCTATGGCTACACCTTC. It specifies CASSQEGLPGGGYGYTF.

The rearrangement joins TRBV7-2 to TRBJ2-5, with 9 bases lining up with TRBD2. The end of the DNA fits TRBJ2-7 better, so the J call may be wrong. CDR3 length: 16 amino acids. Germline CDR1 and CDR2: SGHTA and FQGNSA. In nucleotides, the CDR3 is TGTGCCAGCAGCCCAGGGGCGGGGGGGTTCTCCTACGAGCAGTACTTC. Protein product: CASSPGAGGFSYEQYF.

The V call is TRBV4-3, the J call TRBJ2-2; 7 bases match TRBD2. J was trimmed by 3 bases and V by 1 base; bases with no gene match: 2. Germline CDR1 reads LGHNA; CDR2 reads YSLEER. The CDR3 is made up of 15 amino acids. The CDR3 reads CASSQGGSYTGELFF. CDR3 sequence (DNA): TGCGCCAGCAGCCAAGGCGGGAGTTACACCGGGGAGCTGTTTTTT.

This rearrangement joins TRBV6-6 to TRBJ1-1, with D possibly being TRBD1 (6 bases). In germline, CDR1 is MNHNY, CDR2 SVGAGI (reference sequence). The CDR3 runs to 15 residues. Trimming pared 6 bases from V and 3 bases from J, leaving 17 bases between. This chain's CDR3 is CASSRRGGGDTEAFF. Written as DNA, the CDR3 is TGTGCCAGCAGCCGCCGGGGAGGGGGGGACACTGAAGCTTTCTTT.

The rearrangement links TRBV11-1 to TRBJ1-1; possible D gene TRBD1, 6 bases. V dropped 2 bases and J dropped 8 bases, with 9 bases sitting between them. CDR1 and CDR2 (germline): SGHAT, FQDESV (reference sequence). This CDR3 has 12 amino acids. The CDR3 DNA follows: TGTGCCAGCAGCTTAACAGGGATAGAAGCTTTCTTT. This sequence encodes CASSLTGIEAFF. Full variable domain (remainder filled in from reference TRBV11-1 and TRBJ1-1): EAEVAQSPRYKITEKSQAVAFWCDPISGHATLYWYRQILGQGPELLVQFQDESVVDDSQLPKDRFSAERLKGVDSTLKIQPAELGDSAMYLCASSLTGIEAFFGQGTRLTVV.